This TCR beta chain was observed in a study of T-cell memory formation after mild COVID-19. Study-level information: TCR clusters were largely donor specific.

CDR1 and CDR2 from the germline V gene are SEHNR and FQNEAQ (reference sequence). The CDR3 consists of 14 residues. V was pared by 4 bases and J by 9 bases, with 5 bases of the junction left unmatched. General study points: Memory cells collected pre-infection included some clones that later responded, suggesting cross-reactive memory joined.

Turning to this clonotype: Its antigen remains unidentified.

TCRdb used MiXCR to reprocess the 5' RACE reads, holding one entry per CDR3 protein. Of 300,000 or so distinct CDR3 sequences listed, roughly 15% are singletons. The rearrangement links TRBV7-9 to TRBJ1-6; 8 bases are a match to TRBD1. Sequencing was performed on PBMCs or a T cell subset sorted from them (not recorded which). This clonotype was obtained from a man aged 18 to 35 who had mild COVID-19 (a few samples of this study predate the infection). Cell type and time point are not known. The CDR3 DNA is TGTGCCAGCAGCTCCGGACAGGGACTTTCACCCCTCCACTTT. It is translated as CASSSGQGLSPLHF.